The 32 T cell receptor beta chains below were found in one sample sequenced in a study of cytomegalovirus exposure and HLA in healthy donors. With 60 Vbeta and 13 Jbeta primers, the PCR was carried out. The method was immunoSEQ multiplex PCR; TCRdb's version includes in-frame clones alone and lacks a portion of them. The profile covers 90,000 to 150,000 clones, with over 70% appearing a single time and around 10% taken by the ten largest. What was sequenced was PBMCs. These TCRs come from a woman in her 50s in good health and CMV-seropositive.

This clone occurred a few times. The chain recombines TRBV7-9 with TRBJ2-2; 9 nucleotides line up with TRBD1. The CDR3 is 18 residues long. The germline V gene encodes CDR1 SEHNR and CDR2 FQNEAQ (reference sequence). V lost 3 bases, J lost 2 bases, and 10 bases stayed unmatched. The CDR3 region has the DNA TGTGCCAGCAGCTTTGGGGACAGGGTTCCGCTTAACACCGGGGAGCTGTTTTTT. As protein: CASSFGDRVPLNTGELFF.

This clone was observed a few times. The CDR3 bases are TGTGCCAGCAGACCCTCCGGGGGGACAGGGGGGGGAGATGGCTACACCTTC. It specifies CASRPSGGTGGGDGYTF. The V and J genes are TRBV28 and TRBJ1-2; 11 nucleotides match TRBD1. Germline CDR1 MDHEN, CDR2 SYDVKM. V gave up 6 bases and J gave up 6 bases; unmatched junction bases: 15. This CDR3 is built from 17 residues.

This clone was observed once. J is TRBJ1-1 and V is TRBV6-1, with TRBD1 identical over 7 bases. V trimming: 8 bases; J trimming: 4 bases; junction bases outside the gene matches: 13. CDR1 MNHNS and CDR2 SASEGT come from the germline V gene. This CDR3 contains 15 residues. The CDR3 sequence: CASGPRQGGFTEAFF. The CDR3 DNA sequence: TGTGCCAGCGGACCCAGACAGGGAGGTTTCACTGAAGCTTTCTTT.

The rearrangement uses TRBV29-1 and TRBJ1-2; 7 nucleotides agree with TRBD1. CDR3 size: 14 residues. Germline V lookup: CDR1 SQVTM, CDR2 ANQGSEA. With 3 bases clipped from V and 8 bases from J, the junction kept 12 bases outside the gene matches. The DNA for the CDR3 is TGCAGCGTTGAGACAGGGCTTGTGGTCCTCGGCTACACCTTC. It is translated as CSVETGLVVLGYTF.

This clone appeared a few times. This rearrangement joins TRBV6-6 to TRBJ1-3; D is undetermined. Trimming stripped 6 bases from V and 1 base from J, with 13 bases between. This CDR3 contains 15 residues. Germline V gives CDR1 MNHNY, CDR2 SVGAGI (reference sequence). The CDR3 sequence is CASSSPSISGNTIYF. The DNA of the CDR3 is TGTGCCAGCAGCTCTCCGAGTATATCTGGAAACACCATATATTTT.

The chain carries TRBV7-2 and TRBJ1-6; 8 bases fit TRBD1. The length of the CDR3 is 14 residues. Germline-derived CDR1 and CDR2 are SGHTA and FQGNSA. Unmatched junction bases numbered 7, after V lost 5 bases and J lost 10 bases. CDR3 sequence reads: CASSRGQGRSPLHF. The CDR3 DNA reads TGTGCCAGCAGCCGTGGACAGGGAAGATCACCCCTCCACTTT.

In its sample, this clone was seen a few times. The chain is built from TRBV11-1 and TRBJ2-5; no clear D gene. Trimming stripped 6 bases from V and 5 bases from J, with 16 bases between. CDR1 is SGHAT, CDR2 FQDESV, per germline (reference sequence). This CDR3 contains 14 residues. CDR3: CASRQPTLSETQYF. The CDR3, as DNA: TGTGCCAGCAGACAGCCGACCCTCTCGGAGACCCAGTACTTC.

The chain is built from TRBV4-3 and TRBJ1-2, with D uncertain. This CDR3 is 13 amino acids long. Germline lookup yields CDR1 LGHNA and CDR2 YSLEER. Deletions cut 0 bases from V and 11 bases from J, with 13 bases between. CDR3 sequence reads: CASSQDEGQSYTF. CDR3 DNA: TGCGCCAGCAGCCAAGATGAGGGCCAATCTTACACCTTC.

This rearrangement joins TRBV7-8 to TRBJ1-4, with 8 nucleotides matching TRBD1. CDR1 is SGHVS and CDR2 is FQNEAQ in the germline V gene. V lost 4 bases and J lost 1; bases outside the gene matches: 5. This CDR3 spans 16 amino acids. In DNA form, the CDR3 reads TGTGCCAGCAGCTCGTCGACAGGGGAAACTAATGAAAAACTGTTTTTT. Protein product: CASSSSTGETNEKLFF.

This clone appeared a single time. The CDR3 region has the DNA TGTGCCAGCAGCAAAGTTTCAGGGGCGCAATGGGAGACCCAGTACTTC. Protein: CASSKVSGAQWETQYF. The rearrangement links TRBV21-1 to TRBJ2-5; the listed D gene, TRBD1, was not tested against the DNA. TRBV21-1 is deemed a pseudogene. This CDR3 is 16 amino acids long.

This clone was seen a handful of times. The chain joins TRBV27 to TRBJ2-1; 9 bases line up with TRBD2. J lost 5 bases, V lost 4 bases, and 12 bases had no gene match. The CDR3 spans 17 residues. Germline CDR1 and CDR2: MNHEY and SMNVEV (reference sequence). The CDR3 coding sequence is TGTGCCAGCAGTTATATTAGCGGGAGCTCCCTAAACAATGAGCAGTTCTTC. This sequence encodes CASSYISGSSLNNEQFF.

The J gene is TRBJ1-5, the V gene TRBV2; 7 bases are shared with TRBD1. There are 14 residues in the CDR3. CDR1 and CDR2 from the germline V gene are SNHLY and FYNNEI. V trimming: 4 bases; J trimming: 2 bases; junction bases outside the gene matches: 2. CDR3 residues: CASSGQGGNQPQHF. CDR3 DNA: TGTGCCAGCAGTGGACAGGGTGGCAATCAGCCCCAGCATTTT.

This clone was observed a single time. The chain uses TRBV7-2 and TRBJ2-1; D is unclear. Trimming removed 5 bases at V and 5 bases at J, with 7 bases between. This CDR3 has 12 residues. Germline V CDR1 and CDR2: SGHTA, FQGNSA. CDR3 in DNA: TGTGCCAGCAGCCTTCTCGACAATGAGCAGTTCTTC. Its translation is CASSLLDNEQFF. The whole variable domain, filled in from reference TRBV7-2 and TRBJ2-1, reads GAGVSQSPSNKVTEKGKDVELRCDPISGHTALYWYRQSLGQGLEFLIYFQGNSAPDKSGLPSDRFSAERTGGSVSTLTIQRTQQEDSAVYLCASSLLDNEQFFGPGTRLTVL.

This clone has more than one count but fewer than ten. The chain uses TRBV6-1 and TRBJ2-5, with D tentatively TRBD2 (5 bases). This CDR3 spans 16 amino acids. Germline V gene sequence: CDR1 MNHNS, CDR2 SASEGT. The ends were cut back, 4 bases at V and 1 base at J, with 16 bases in the middle. CDR3 DNA: TGTGCCAGCAGTGGCCGGGATTCCTACACCCAAGAGACCCAGTACTTC. It codes for CASSGRDSYTQETQYF.

This clone was recorded a few times. This chain connects TRBV30 to TRBJ1-1; D gene uncertain. Trimming took 4 bases from V and 1 from J, leaving 13 bases between them. CDR3 length: 14 residues. From germline, CDR1 is GTSNPN and CDR2 SVGIG (reference sequence). CDR3 protein: CAWNLKPGNTEAFF. CDR3 DNA: TGTGCCTGGAACTTAAAGCCGGGGAACACTGAAGCTTTCTTT.

The chain employs TRBV28 and TRBJ1-3; 7 nucleotides align to TRBD1. The trim removed 7 bases at V and 9 bases at J, leaving 3 bases unmatched. The CDR3 runs 11 residues. Germline V gene data show CDR1 as MDHEN and CDR2 as SYDVKM. As DNA, the CDR3 is TGTGCCAGCACAGGGGGGACCACCATATATTTT. Its protein product is CASTGGTTIYF. The variable domain in full, with the rest retrieved from reference TRBV28 and TRBJ1-3, is DVKVTQSSRYLVKRTGEKVFLECVQDMDHENMFWYRQDPGLGLRLIYFSYDVKMKEKGDIPEGYSVSREKKERFSLILESASTNQTSMYLCASTGGTTIYFGEGSWLTVV.

This chain links TRBV28 with TRBJ1-3; tentative D call: TRBD1 (6 bases). The CDR3 is made up of 13 amino acids. V gave up 4 bases and J gave up 4 bases, with 8 bases separating them. Germline V gene lookup returns CDR1 MDHEN and CDR2 SYDVKM. In nucleotides, the CDR3 is TGTGCCAGCAGTTCAGGGGACGGAAACACCATATATTTT. Its protein product is CASSSGDGNTIYF.

The genes are TRBV4-1 and TRBJ2-5; 14 bases are shared with TRBD2. V gave up 0 bases and J gave up 4 bases; unmatched junction bases: 16. Germline V gene data show CDR1 as MGHRA and CDR2 as YSYEKL. The CDR3 extends over 21 amino acids. The CDR3 here is CASSQDSPGLAGVAGRETQYF. DNA of the CDR3: TGCGCCAGCAGCCAAGATTCTCCGGGACTAGCGGGGGTCGCAGGTAGAGAGACCCAGTACTTC.

In its sample, this clone was seen a few times. The chain has TRBV4-1 and TRBJ2-3; a possible D gene is TRBD2 (6 bases). This CDR3 has 16 amino acids. Germline CDR1 MGHRA, CDR2 YSYEKL. With 3 bases removed from V and 1 base from J, the gap between germline ends came to 14 bases. CDR3 sequence (DNA): TGCGCCAGCAGCCATGGCCAGGGACTGCGCACAGATACGCAGTATTTT. It specifies CASSHGQGLRTDTQYF.

The chain joins TRBV19 to TRBJ1-1; D is unclear. Trimming removed 0 bases at V and 1 base at J, with 9 bases between. CDR3 length equals 15 residues. Germline loops: CDR1 LNHDA, CDR2 SQIVND (reference sequence). The DNA for the CDR3 is TGTGCCAGTAGTATAGAATTAGGGAGGAACACTGAAGCTTTCTTT. This codes for CASSIELGRNTEAFF.

The CDR3 sequence: CASSLRDYSTDTQYF. CDR3 bases: TGTGCCAGCAGCCTGCGGGACTATAGCACAGATACGCAGTATTTT. The chain has TRBV5-5 and TRBJ2-3; TRBD2 matches at 7 bases. The V gene's germline CDR1 is SGHKS and CDR2 YYEKEE (reference sequence). J was trimmed by 0 bases and V by 4 bases; bases with no gene match: 5. The CDR3 extends over 15 amino acids.

The genes are TRBV7-2 and TRBJ2-1, with unresolved D. This CDR3 contains 17 residues. Germline V CDR1 and CDR2: SGHTA, FQGNSA. V dropped 1 base and J dropped 0 bases, with 13 bases sitting between them. CDR3 residues: CASSLVSVRSSYNEQFF. In DNA form, the CDR3 reads TGTGCCAGCAGCTTAGTCAGCGTAAGAAGCTCCTACAATGAGCAGTTCTTC.

The V gene is TRBV30, the J gene TRBJ2-1; 8 bases are shared with TRBD2. The J segment lost 11 bases and the V segment lost 3 bases, leaving 3 bases of the junction unmatched. This CDR3 region has 11 residues. Germline V CDR1 and CDR2: GTSNPN, SVGIG (reference sequence). In nucleotides, the CDR3 is TGTGCCTGGAGCGGGACTAGACAGCAGTTCTTC. It yields the protein CAWSGTRQQFF.

The chain uses TRBV7-9 and TRBJ2-1; weak D call: TRBD2 (6 bases). The CDR3 runs 14 residues. Germline V gene sequence: CDR1 SEHNR, CDR2 FQNEAQ (reference sequence). The V gene lost 2 bases and the J gene lost 7 bases, with 12 bases spanning the gap. The DNA for the CDR3 is TGTGCCAGCAGCTTATCGGACCGGGGGAATGAGCAGTTCTTC. Translating gives CASSLSDRGNEQFF.

This chain links TRBV5-1 with TRBJ1-1, with TRBD1 as a possible D gene (6 bases). CDR1 and CDR2 (germline): SGHRS, YFSETQ. With 2 bases removed from V and 4 bases from J, the gap between germline ends came to 12 bases. This CDR3 spans 14 amino acids. In DNA, the CDR3 is TGCGCCAGCAGCTTCGGACTCAGGGGCACTGAAGCTTTCTTT. Residues: CASSFGLRGTEAFF. The full variable domain, in which reference TRBV5-1 and TRBJ1-1 provide the parts outside the CDR3, is KAGVTQTPRYLIKTRGQQVTLSCSPISGHRSVSWYQQTPGQGLQFLFEYFSETQRNKGNFPGRFSGRQFSNSRSEMNVSTLELGDSALYLCASSFGLRGTEAFFGQGTRLTVV.

This clone came up once. The chain employs TRBV4-1 and TRBJ1-2, with 8 bases aligning to TRBD1. The CDR3 runs to 15 residues. The V segment lost 4 bases and the J segment 1 base; nucleotides outside the gene matches: 5. CDR1 and CDR2 (germline): MGHRA, YSYEKL. Written as DNA, the CDR3 is TGCGCCAGCAGCCCAGGGACAGGAGATAACTATGGCTACACCTTC. It translates to CASSPGTGDNYGYTF.

The J gene is TRBJ2-6, the V gene TRBV2, with 8 bases that match TRBD1. This CDR3 spans 20 amino acids. Trimming took 7 bases from V and 1 from J; bases not matched to a gene: 18. CDR1 is SNHLY, CDR2 FYNNEI, per germline. CDR3 in amino acids: CASKGQGRGLGQSGANVLTF. DNA of the CDR3: TGTGCCAGCAAAGGACAGGGAAGGGGGTTGGGTCAGTCTGGGGCCAACGTCCTGACTTTC.

The CDR3 loop is CASSGQGTNNSPLHF. The CDR3 DNA is TGTGCCAGCAGTGGGCAGGGAACTAATAATTCACCCCTCCACTTT. This chain joins TRBV6-1 and TRBJ1-6; the D gene is possibly TRBD1 (5 bases). The germline CDR1 and CDR2 sequences are MNHNS and SASEGT. There are 15 residues in the CDR3. Trimming left V 4 bases short and J 5 bases short, with 12 bases between.

The V and J genes are TRBV30 and TRBJ2-5; the match to TRBD1 covers 8 bases. The CDR3 is made up of 14 amino acids. V shed 2 bases, J shed 7 bases, and the junction held 9 bases outside the gene matches. CDR1 GTSNPN and CDR2 SVGIG come from the germline V gene (reference sequence). In DNA, the CDR3 is TGTGCCTGGAGTACCCCGGGACAGGTGGCGACCCAGTACTTC. Translation: CAWSTPGQVATQYF.

The chain carries TRBV7-2 and TRBJ1-4, with D unresolved. CDR1 is SGHTA, CDR2 FQGNSA, per germline. This CDR3 has 14 amino acids. V was pared by 5 bases and J by 10 bases, with 17 bases between. The CDR3 sequence: CASSLPELLPKLFF. CDR3 coding DNA: TGTGCCAGCAGCCTCCCCGAGTTGTTACCAAAACTGTTTTTT.

V gene TRBV7-3 combines with J gene TRBJ2-7; 9 bases fit TRBD2. This CDR3 region has 15 residues. V dropped 5 bases and J dropped 3; count of bases not matched to a gene: 8. Germline CDR1 and CDR2: SGHTA and FQGTGA. The DNA for the CDR3 is TGTGCCAGCAGCCAACTTGTTAGCGGGAGCTACGAGCAGTACTTC. Residues: CASSQLVSGSYEQYF.

The chain carries TRBV7-8 and TRBJ1-2; 8 nucleotides match TRBD1. Trimming at V came to 4 bases and at J to 4 bases, leaving 8 bases not matched to a gene. The CDR3 loop spans 15 amino acids. The germline gives CDR1 SGHVS, CDR2 FQNEAQ. The CDR3 DNA is TGTGCCAGCAGCTCGGGACAGGTCACGTTCTATGGCTACACCTTC. Translation: CASSSGQVTFYGYTF.